Shown below are 14 T cell receptor beta chains from a single sample sequenced in a study of blood T cells in healthy people across ages. Then a second PCR, running roughly 7 to 11 cycles, was carried out with a sample-barcoded 5' primer and a J-beta primer mix. TCRdb re-called the 5' RACE reads with MiXCR, one entry per CDR3 protein. The table shows around 1.1 million distinct CDR3 sequences, with 35% to 40% occurring only once. Sequencing was performed on blood. Source of these receptors: a man younger than 30 in good health.

The chain recombines TRBV7-3 with TRBJ2-1; D gene unclear. The germline V gene encodes CDR1 SGHTA and CDR2 FQGTGA. The CDR3 consists of 14 residues. The ends were cut back, 0 bases at V and 9 bases at J, with 12 bases in the middle. The CDR3 DNA reads TGTGCCAGCAGCTTAACCTCGGACCGCTCTGAGCAGTTCTTC. It yields the protein CASSLTSDRSEQFF.

The chain employs TRBV7-2 and TRBJ2-4; no definite D call. The germline V and J ends were trimmed by 1 base and 2 bases, with 9 bases remaining between them. Germline loops: CDR1 SGHTA, CDR2 FQGNSA. This CDR3 comprises 15 residues. The CDR3 loop reads CASSLVGRTKNIQYF. The CDR3 DNA is TGTGCCAGCAGCTTAGTCGGCAGAACCAAAAACATTCAGTACTTC.

This chain links TRBV4-2 with TRBJ2-5; D may be TRBD1 (6 bases). The CDR3 length is 16 residues. CDR1 is LGHNA, CDR2 YNFKEQ, per germline. Trimming took 3 bases from V and 2 from J, leaving 16 bases between them. The CDR3 DNA sequence: TGTGCCAGCAGCCAGGCAACCGGGACACATCAAGAGACCCAGTACTTC. This codes for CASSQATGTHQETQYF.

The sample holds one count of this clonotype. The chain couples TRBV4-3 to TRBJ2-3, with 12 bases fitting TRBD2. The germline gives CDR1 LGHNA, CDR2 YSLEER. The CDR3 length is 19 residues. V shed 0 bases, J shed 5 bases, and the junction held 12 bases outside the gene matches. As DNA, the CDR3 is TGCGCCAGCAGCCAAGAGATTCCAGCTAGCGGGGGGGCCAAAGATACGCAGTATTTT. Protein: CASSQEIPASGGAKDTQYF.

Concerning this clonotype: A much larger clone is a single base away; this may be a read error. This chain connects TRBV10-3 to TRBJ1-2; 9 bases are shared with TRBD1. The CDR3 has 14 amino acids. From germline, CDR1 is ENHRY and CDR2 SYGVKD. J gave up 0 bases and V 8 bases, and 4 bases lay outside the gene matches. DNA for the CDR3: TGTGCCATCGGGGGGACAGGGACTAACTATGGCTACACCTTC. Translating gives CAIGGTGTNYGYTF.

This clonotype was recorded a few times. This rearrangement joins TRBV10-3 to TRBJ2-5; weak D call: TRBD2 (6 bases). Germline V gene sequence: CDR1 ENHRY, CDR2 SYGVKD. CDR3 length equals 12 residues. Trimming took 8 bases from V and 5 from J, leaving 12 bases between them. CDR3 DNA: TGTGCCATCGCGACTAGTGAGGAGACCCAGTACTTC. Amino acid sequence: CAIATSEETQYF.

The chain combines TRBV6-2 or TRBV6-3 with TRBJ1-1; 8 bases match TRBD1. Germline V gene data show CDR1 as MNHEY and CDR2 as SVGEGT. The CDR3 contains 13 residues. V shed 6 bases and J 12 bases; nucleotides not matched to a gene: 12. The CDR3 reads CASRRTTGVVTFF. The CDR3 DNA follows: TGTGCCAGCAGACGAACGACAGGGGTTGTAACTTTCTTT.

This chain links TRBV10-3 with TRBJ1-5, with a tentative D call TRBD1 (6 bases). Germline CDR1 reads ENHRY; CDR2 reads SYGVKD. V lost 0 bases, J lost 1 base, and 19 bases lay in between. The CDR3 has 19 amino acids. CDR3 sequence reads: CAISESYYGGRGSNQPQHF. In DNA form, the CDR3 reads TGTGCCATCAGTGAGTCGTATTACGGGGGGCGAGGGAGCAATCAGCCCCAGCATTTT.

This chain uses TRBV6-4 with TRBJ1-1; D unresolved. This CDR3 contains 13 residues. V lost 2 bases and J lost 0, with 4 bases in between. Germline V gene lookup returns CDR1 MRHNA and CDR2 SNTAGT. CDR3 in amino acids: CASSDQMNTEAFF. In nucleotides, the CDR3 is TGTGCCAGCAGTGACCAAATGAACACTGAAGCTTTCTTT.

The V gene is TRBV5-1, the J gene TRBJ1-5; D remains unclear. V lost 4 bases, J lost 2 bases, and 13 bases lay in between. CDR1 and CDR2 from the germline V gene are SGHRS and YFSETQ. This CDR3 has 15 residues. The chain's CDR3 is CASSPSWGGNQPQHF. CDR3 DNA: TGCGCCAGCAGCCCTTCCTGGGGAGGCAATCAGCCCCAGCATTTT. The whole variable domain, filled in from reference TRBV5-1 and TRBJ1-5, reads KAGVTQTPRYLIKTRGQQVTLSCSPISGHRSVSWYQQTPGQGLQFLFEYFSETQRNKGNFPGRFSGRQFSNSRSEMNVSTLELGDSALYLCASSPSWGGNQPQHFGDGTRLSIL.

There are a few counts of this clonotype. The chain employs TRBV12-3 or TRBV12-4 and TRBJ1-1; D call uncertain. This CDR3 is built from 14 residues. Between the trimmed V and J ends, which lost 0 bases and 8 bases, there was a span of 13 bases. The DNA for the CDR3 is TGTGCCAGCAGTTTAGCCCCGAGCGGAACAGAAGCTTTCTTT. Translated, it gives CASSLAPSGTEAFF.

The chain is built from TRBV30 and TRBJ1-2; D possibly corresponds to TRBD1 (6 bases). The CDR3 is made up of 15 amino acids. Trimming took 0 bases from V and 5 from J, leaving 16 bases between them. The germline CDR1 and CDR2 sequences are GTSNPN and SVGIG (reference sequence). In DNA form, the CDR3 reads TGTGCCTGGAGTGTACCTCGACAGGCGGAATATGGCTACACCTTC. Translated: CAWSVPRQAEYGYTF.

The chain carries TRBV12-3 or TRBV12-4 and TRBJ2-7; D remains ambiguous. Trimming took off 5 bases at V and 7 bases at J, with 15 bases between the two ends. This CDR3 contains 13 residues. The CDR3 DNA follows: TGTGCCAGCAGTCCCCTTTCGGCCAATGAGCAGTACTTC. This gives the protein CASSPLSANEQYF.

This clonotype was counted only a few times. V is TRBV4-3 and J is TRBJ2-5, with 8 bases aligning to TRBD1. Germline-derived CDR1 and CDR2 are LGHNA and YSLEER. The CDR3 runs to 15 residues. J was trimmed by 2 bases and V by 4 bases; bases with no gene match: 6. The CDR3 bases are TGCGCCAGCAGCCTAATCGGACAGGGACAAGAGACCCAGTACTTC. As protein: CASSLIGQGQETQYF.